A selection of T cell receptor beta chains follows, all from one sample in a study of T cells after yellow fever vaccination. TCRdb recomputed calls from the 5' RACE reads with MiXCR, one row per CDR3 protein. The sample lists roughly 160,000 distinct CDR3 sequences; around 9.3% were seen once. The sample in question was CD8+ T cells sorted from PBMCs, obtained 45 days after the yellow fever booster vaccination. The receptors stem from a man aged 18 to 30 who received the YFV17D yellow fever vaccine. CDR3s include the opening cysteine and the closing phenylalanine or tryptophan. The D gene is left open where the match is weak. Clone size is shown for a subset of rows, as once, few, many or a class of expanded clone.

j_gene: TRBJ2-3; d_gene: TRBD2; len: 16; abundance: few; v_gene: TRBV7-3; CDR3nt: TGTGCCAGCAGCACAGAGCGGGGGGGAGTAACAGATACGCAGTATTTT; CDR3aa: CASSTERGGVTDTQYF
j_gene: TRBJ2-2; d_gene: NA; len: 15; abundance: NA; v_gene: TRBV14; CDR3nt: TGTGCCAGCAGCCAATTCGGCGGGAACACCGGGGAGCTGTTTTTT; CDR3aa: CASSQFGGNTGELFF
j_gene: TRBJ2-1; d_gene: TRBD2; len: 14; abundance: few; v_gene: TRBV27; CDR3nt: TGTGCCAGCAGCCAGGGACTAGCGGGGTCTGAGCAGTTCTTC; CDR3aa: CASSQGLAGSEQFF
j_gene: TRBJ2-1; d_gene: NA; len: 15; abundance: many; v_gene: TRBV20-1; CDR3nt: TGCAGTGCTAGAGAAGCGTACAGGGACTACAATGAGCAGTTCTTC; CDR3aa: CSAREAYRDYNEQFF
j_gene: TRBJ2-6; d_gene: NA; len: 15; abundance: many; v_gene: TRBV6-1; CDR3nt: TGTGCCAGCAGTCTACAAAGATCTGGGGCCAACGTCCTGACTTTC; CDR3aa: CASSLQRSGANVLTF
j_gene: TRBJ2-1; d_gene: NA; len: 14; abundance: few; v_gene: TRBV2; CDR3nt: TGTGCCACTATGGGAGAGGCCCCCTACAATGAGCAGTTCTTC; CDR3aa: CATMGEAPYNEQFF
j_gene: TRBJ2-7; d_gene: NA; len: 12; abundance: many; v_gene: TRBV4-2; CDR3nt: TGTGCCAGCAGCCCCCGCCTTGGCGAGCAGTACTTC; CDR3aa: CASSPRLGEQYF
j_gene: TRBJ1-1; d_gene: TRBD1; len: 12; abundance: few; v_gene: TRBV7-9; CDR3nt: TGTGCCAGCAGCCGAGACAGGGTGGCCGCTTTCTTT; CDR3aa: CASSRDRVAAFF
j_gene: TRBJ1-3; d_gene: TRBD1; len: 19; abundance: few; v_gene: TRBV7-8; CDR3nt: TGTGCCAGCAGCAAGACAGGGGGCTACCTTAAGAGCTCTGGAAACACCATATATTTT; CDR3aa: CASSKTGGYLKSSGNTIYF
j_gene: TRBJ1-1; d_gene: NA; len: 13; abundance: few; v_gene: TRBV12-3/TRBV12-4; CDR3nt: TGTGCCAGCATCGACAGCGCGAACACTGAAGCTTTCTTT; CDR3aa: CASIDSANTEAFF
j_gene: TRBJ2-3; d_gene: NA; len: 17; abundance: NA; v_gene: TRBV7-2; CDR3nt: TGTGCCAGCAGCTTAGCGGGCAGGGCACAACCAGCGCATACGCAGTATTTT; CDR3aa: CASSLAGRAQPAHTQYF
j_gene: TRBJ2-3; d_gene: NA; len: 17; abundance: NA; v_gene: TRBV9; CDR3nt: TGTGCCAGCAGCGCAGGAGGAACTAGCCTTAGCACAGATACGCAGTATTTT; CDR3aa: CASSAGGTSLSTDTQYF
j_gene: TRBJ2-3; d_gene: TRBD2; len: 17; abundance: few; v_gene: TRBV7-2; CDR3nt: TGTGCCAGCAGCTCCGGGACTAGCGGGGCGAGCACAGATACGCAGTATTTT; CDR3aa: CASSSGTSGASTDTQYF
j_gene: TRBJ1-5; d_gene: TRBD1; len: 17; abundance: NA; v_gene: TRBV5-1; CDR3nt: TGCGCCAGCAGGGATGGGACAGAGGGGCTTAGCAATCAGCCCCAGCATTTT; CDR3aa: CASRDGTEGLSNQPQHF